The TCR beta chain under discussion was sequenced for a study of blood T cell repertoires in COVID-19. Background on the study: The study drew acute and convalescent COVID-19 samples from the United States, Italy and Spain. In each case, the material was cDNA or gDNA derived from T cells, B-cell-depleted T cells, or PBMCs.

In the original processing: Cell counts per sample came from amplifying reference gene primers. The method was immunoSEQ multiplex PCR; TCRdb's version includes in-frame clones alone and lacks a portion of them. That table supplies the V and J calls and clone size; D and trimming were determined from the DNA. The table lists some 70,000 clones, 70% to 90% of them singletons. The CDR3 is 15 residues long. V trimming: 3 bases; J trimming: 3 bases; junction bases outside the gene matches: 7. Per germline, CDR1 SGDLS and CDR2 YYNGEE. The origin of this receptor is a woman aged 70-85 years with acute or convalescent COVID-19. The rearrangement links TRBV9 to TRBJ2-7; 9 positions match TRBD2. The specimen sequenced was peripheral blood. The CDR3 bases are TGTGCCAGCAGCGCCAGGCGGGAGGGCTACTACGAGCAGTACTTC. It encodes CASSARREGYYEQYF.